The clone carrying this T cell receptor (beta chain) appeared once. Its antigen is unidentified. Construction of TCR beta libraries was performed using quantitative 5'-RACE with molecular barcodes. TCRdb re-analysed the 5' RACE reads in MiXCR, keeping a single row per CDR3 protein. The table includes approximately 550,000 distinct CDR3 sequences, more than 9.5% detected once. These data belong to a study of CD8 T cells in ankylosing spondylitis. Broader study findings: Made up of under 10 highly homologous variants, a TCR beta motif appeared characteristic of ankylosing spondylitis blood. Disease-associated clonotypes exhibited CD8+ identity and were relatively infrequent in peripheral blood. Reportedly, disease-linked clones are significantly enriched in ankylosing spondylitis patients' matched synovial fluid. Certain motif variants had earlier been reported in reactive arthritis synovial fluid and blood.

Germline CDR1 and CDR2: MNHNS and SASEGT. This CDR3 is 15 amino acids long. J lost 4 bases, V lost 6 bases, and 6 bases had no gene match. Source material: blood, either unsorted or a sorted T cell fraction (not recorded which). The V and J genes are TRBV6-1 and TRBJ2-1, with 10 bases fitting TRBD2. This TCR derives from a male donor with ankylosing spondylitis. The CDR3 here is CASSESGRVYNEQFF. The CDR3 DNA sequence: TGTGCCAGCAGCGAAAGCGGGAGGGTATACAATGAGCAGTTCTTC.